Shown below are 13 T cell receptor beta chains from a single sample sequenced in a study of identifying expanded T cells in peripheral blood. Produced via immunoSEQ multiplex PCR; TCRdb's table is partial and in-frame only. The table records about 130,000 clones, 80% to 90% of them present only once. Material: blood. These receptors were taken from a person between 18 and 75 years old in good health.

The chain couples TRBV5-4 to TRBJ2-7; D possibly uses TRBD1 or TRBD2 (5 bases each). Trimming removed 4 bases at V and 2 bases at J, with 19 bases between. CDR1 is SGHNT and CDR2 is YYREEE in the germline V gene (reference sequence). The CDR3 totals 16 residues. The CDR3 reads CASSPQRGGPTYEQYF. The CDR3 DNA reads TGTGCCAGCAGCCCTCAAAGGGGCGGGCCAACCTACGAGCAGTACTTC.

This clone was seen once. V and J are TRBV7-9 and TRBJ1-2, with D hard to call. V was cut by 0 bases and J by 1 base, with 9 bases left in between. Germline CDR1 and CDR2: SEHNR and FQNEAQ (reference sequence). The CDR3 consists of 15 residues. The CDR3 nucleotides are TGTGCCAGCAGCTTAGCCGGCAATTTTAACTATGGCTACACCTTC. Its translation: CASSLAGNFNYGYTF.

The chain is built from TRBV7-6 and TRBJ2-7, with D perhaps TRBD2 (5 bases). Germline lookup yields CDR1 SGHVS and CDR2 FNYEAQ. Trimming left V 3 bases short and J 0 bases short, with 9 bases between. CDR3 length: 14 residues. CDR3 in amino acids: CASSLSGHSYEQYF. The CDR3 nucleotides are TGTGCCAGCAGCTTGAGCGGCCACTCCTACGAGCAGTACTTC.

This clone has more than one count but fewer than ten. The chain combines TRBV6-5 with TRBJ1-1; no clear D gene. The germline gives CDR1 MNHEY, CDR2 SVGAGI. Trimming stripped 5 bases from V and 5 bases from J, with 12 bases between. The CDR3 sequence is 13 residues long. CDR3 loop: CASSKAKGTEAFF. CDR3 DNA sequence: TGTGCCAGCAGTAAAGCGAAAGGAACTGAAGCTTTCTTT.

The CDR3 is CASILSGTTNQPQHF. The CDR3 DNA follows: TGTGCCAGCATTCTCTCAGGGACCACGAATCAGCCCCAGCATTTT. This chain joins TRBV28 and TRBJ1-5; possible D gene TRBD1, 5 bases. V lost 7 bases and J lost 4, with 17 bases in between. From germline, CDR1 is MDHEN and CDR2 SYDVKM. CDR3 length: 15 residues.

The J gene is TRBJ2-7, the V gene TRBV4-2; TRBD1 matches at 7 bases. Trimming at V came to 1 base and at J to 0 bases, leaving 6 bases not matched to a gene. This CDR3 is built from 16 residues. CDR1 and CDR2 from the germline V gene are LGHNA and YNFKEQ. The CDR3 coding sequence is TGTGCCAGCAGCCAAGGAAGGCCAGGGGGCTCCTACGAGCAGTACTTC. Its translation: CASSQGRPGGSYEQYF.

This chain uses TRBV5-4 with TRBJ2-3, with 9 bases matching TRBD2. There are 19 residues in the CDR3. With 6 bases clipped from V and 4 bases from J, the junction kept 21 bases outside the gene matches. CDR1 and CDR2 from the germline V gene are SGHNT and YYREEE (reference sequence). CDR3 DNA: TGTGCCAGCACCCCGGGGGGTAGCGGGGGTCGGGTTCGCCCAGATACGCAGTATTTT. Translating gives CASTPGGSGGRVRPDTQYF.

The V call is TRBV28, the J call TRBJ1-5, with D possibly TRBD1 on 6 matching bases. The length of the CDR3 is 12 residues. Germline loops: CDR1 MDHEN, CDR2 SYDVKM. The CDR3 region has the DNA TGTGCAGTCAGGGGACTCAATCAGCCCCAGCATTTT. Amino acid sequence: CAVRGLNQPQHF.

This clone was recorded only once. In DNA form, the CDR3 reads TGTGCCAGTAGTATTGGGGACTATAGCAATCAGCCCCAGCATTTT. Protein sequence: CASSIGDYSNQPQHF. This rearrangement joins TRBV19 to TRBJ1-5; D perhaps matches TRBD1 (5 bases). V gave up 3 bases and J gave up 0 bases, with 9 bases separating them. Germline lookup yields CDR1 LNHDA and CDR2 SQIVND (reference sequence). This CDR3 has 15 amino acids.

The chain couples TRBV5-6 to TRBJ1-6, with 7 nucleotides matching TRBD1. The length of the CDR3 is 14 residues. Trimming took 5 bases from V and 10 from J; bases not matched to a gene: 9. Germline-derived CDR1 and CDR2 are SGHDT and YYEEEE. CDR3 coding DNA: TGTGCCAGCAGTTTAGACAGGGTAGGCTCACCCCTCCACTTT. Translation gives CASSLDRVGSPLHF.

The rearrangement links TRBV7-3 to TRBJ1-2; the D gene is possibly TRBD1 (5 bases). Trimming removed 0 bases from V and 4 bases from J, with 15 bases in between. CDR1 and CDR2 from the germline V gene are SGHTA and FQGTGA. This CDR3 is built from 16 residues. CDR3 residues: CASSLTTGGESYGYTF. The CDR3 DNA reads as TGTGCCAGCAGCTTAACGACGGGGGGAGAATCCTATGGCTACACCTTC.

This rearrangement joins TRBV19 to TRBJ2-1, with TRBD2 matching 10 bases. CDR3 length: 15 amino acids. CDR1 is LNHDA and CDR2 is SQIVND in the germline V gene (reference sequence). V shed 3 bases and J 4 bases; nucleotides not matched to a gene: 3. CDR3 loop: CASSIPGLAYNEQFF. In DNA, the CDR3 is TGTGCCAGTAGTATCCCGGGACTAGCGTACAATGAGCAGTTCTTC.

This clone was picked up a small number of times. The chain links TRBV18 to TRBJ1-1; 9 bases line up with TRBD1. CDR3 length: 15 residues. The V and J ends lost 3 bases and 1 base, in that order; junction bases with no gene match: 3. Per the germline V gene, CDR1 is KGHSH and CDR2 is LQKENI. CDR3 DNA sequence: TGTGCCAGCTCACCCAGACAGGGGGAGAACACTGAAGCTTTCTTT. Translating it yields CASSPRQGENTEAFF.